This is a list of T cell receptor beta chains from one sample in a study of T cells in Graves' hyperthyroidism and ophthalmopathy. In TCRdb, the multiplex PCR reads were re-called with MiXCR into one record per CDR3 protein. The sample includes approximately 640,000 distinct CDR3 sequences, 17% of them seen just once. The specimen was blood. Receptors were obtained from a man aged 45-65 years with Graves' hyperthyroidism. The CDR3 runs from the conserved cysteine through the conserved F or W. D genes are given only for firm matches. Where a row states a size, it is once, few, many or the class of an expanded clone; other rows omit it.

j_call: TRBJ1-5
d_call: -
v_call: TRBV28
clone_size: many
cdr3_nt: TGTGCCAGCATGTCCGGGGAATGGAGCAATCAGCCCCAGCATTTT
cdr3_aa: CASMSGEWSNQPQHF

j_call: TRBJ2-7
d_call: TRBD2
v_call: TRBV2
clone_size: few
cdr3_nt: TGTGCCAGCAGTGACCCAGGAAGGACTAGCGGGTTCTACGAGCAGTACTTC
cdr3_aa: CASSDPGRTSGFYEQYF

j_call: TRBJ2-5
d_call: -
v_call: TRBV28
clone_size: -
cdr3_nt: TGTGCCAGCAGTTTAACAAAGTACCAAGAGACCCAGTACTTC
cdr3_aa: CASSLTKYQETQYF

j_call: TRBJ2-1
d_call: -
v_call: TRBV5-4
clone_size: -
cdr3_nt: TGTGCCAGCAGGCCGGGAGAATGGGGCAATGAGCAGTTCTTC
cdr3_aa: CASRPGEWGNEQFF

j_call: TRBJ2-3
d_call: TRBD1
v_call: TRBV27
clone_size: -
cdr3_nt: TGTGCCAGCAGTTTAAAAGGCAGGGGGACAGATACGCAGTATTTT
cdr3_aa: CASSLKGRGTDTQYF

j_call: TRBJ1-1
d_call: -
v_call: TRBV20-1
clone_size: many
cdr3_nt: TGCAGTGCTAGTCTCGCGAACACTGAAGCTTTCTTT
cdr3_aa: CSASLANTEAFF

j_call: TRBJ1-2
d_call: TRBD1
v_call: TRBV2
clone_size: many
cdr3_nt: TGTGCCAGCAGCGGACAGGGGGCAATCTATGGCTACACCTTC
cdr3_aa: CASSGQGAIYGYTF

j_call: TRBJ1-1
d_call: -
v_call: TRBV19
clone_size: many
cdr3_nt: TGTGCCAGTATCCCGCATCCGGGAAACACTGAAGCTTTCTTT
cdr3_aa: CASIPHPGNTEAFF

j_call: TRBJ2-1
d_call: TRBD2
v_call: TRBV2
clone_size: many
cdr3_nt: TGTGCCAGCGCTAGCGGGAGAGAGAATGAGCAGTTCTTC
cdr3_aa: CASASGRENEQFF

j_call: TRBJ2-4
d_call: -
v_call: TRBV12-3/TRBV12-4
clone_size: -
cdr3_nt: TGTGCCAGCAGGACGGACGGAAATATTCAGTACTTC
cdr3_aa: CASRTDGNIQYF

j_call: TRBJ1-2
d_call: -
v_call: TRBV29-1
clone_size: -
cdr3_nt: TGCAGCGTTGGACGGGGGAGCTATGGCTACACCTTC
cdr3_aa: CSVGRGSYGYTF

j_call: TRBJ1-1
d_call: -
v_call: TRBV7-9
clone_size: many
cdr3_nt: TGTGCCAGCAGCACTTACAGGAAGAACACTGAAGCTTTCTTT
cdr3_aa: CASSTYRKNTEAFF

j_call: TRBJ2-3
d_call: TRBD2
v_call: TRBV19
clone_size: -
cdr3_nt: TGTGCCAGTAGTACTCTTGGACTAGCGGGGAGCACAGATACGCAGTATTTT
cdr3_aa: CASSTLGLAGSTDTQYF

j_call: TRBJ1-1
d_call: -
v_call: TRBV6-2/TRBV6-3
clone_size: -
cdr3_nt: TGTGCCAGCACCTACAGGGAGAAAAACACTGAAGCTTTCTTT
cdr3_aa: CASTYREKNTEAFF

j_call: TRBJ2-7
d_call: -
v_call: TRBV5-1
clone_size: many
cdr3_nt: TGCGCCAGCAGCTTGGCCATCGGGAGGGGGCTGTACGAGCAGTACTTC
cdr3_aa: CASSLAIGRGLYEQYF

j_call: TRBJ1-2
d_call: -
v_call: TRBV7-2
clone_size: -
cdr3_nt: TGTGCCAGCAGCTTAGTTCCAACAGGGAATGGCTACACCTTC
cdr3_aa: CASSLVPTGNGYTF

j_call: TRBJ2-1
d_call: -
v_call: TRBV18
clone_size: -
cdr3_nt: TGTGCCAGCTCACCGGGACTCCGGGGGAGTGAGCAGTTCTTC
cdr3_aa: CASSPGLRGSEQFF

j_call: TRBJ2-6
d_call: -
v_call: TRBV7-9
clone_size: many
cdr3_nt: TGTGCCAGCAGCTTGAGAAGAGCTACGGCTGGGGCCAACGTCCTGACTTTC
cdr3_aa: CASSLRRATAGANVLTF

j_call: TRBJ1-6
d_call: -
v_call: TRBV28
clone_size: many
cdr3_nt: TGTGCCAGCAGTTTCGGGCAGCCTAATTCACCCCTCCACTTT
cdr3_aa: CASSFGQPNSPLHF

j_call: TRBJ2-2
d_call: -
v_call: TRBV30
clone_size: many
cdr3_nt: TGTGCCTGGACCCGAGGGGGTTTCGGCACCGGGGAGCTGTTTTTT
cdr3_aa: CAWTRGGFGTGELFF

j_call: TRBJ1-2
d_call: TRBD1
v_call: TRBV3-1
clone_size: few
cdr3_nt: TGTGCCAGCTCGGACAGGGGTGTGAATATCTATGGCTACACCTTC
cdr3_aa: CASSDRGVNIYGYTF

j_call: TRBJ2-3
d_call: TRBD1
v_call: TRBV5-1
clone_size: -
cdr3_nt: TGCGCCAGCAGCTCCTCAGGGGGCATGTTCGATACGCAGTATTTT
cdr3_aa: CASSSSGGMFDTQYF

j_call: TRBJ1-1
d_call: -
v_call: TRBV10-3
clone_size: many
cdr3_nt: TGTGCCATCAGTGAGTTGTCCTGGAACACTGAAGCTTTCTTT
cdr3_aa: CAISELSWNTEAFF

j_call: TRBJ1-6
d_call: TRBD1
v_call: TRBV5-1
clone_size: -
cdr3_nt: TGCGCCAGCAGCATAACTTTGGACAGGGCCGGAAATTCACCCCTCCACTTT
cdr3_aa: CASSITLDRAGNSPLHF

j_call: TRBJ1-2
d_call: TRBD1
v_call: TRBV11-2
clone_size: many
cdr3_nt: TGTGCCAGCAGCTTAGGAAACAGGGGCGGCTATGGCTACACCTTC
cdr3_aa: CASSLGNRGGYGYTF

j_call: TRBJ1-5
d_call: TRBD1
v_call: TRBV20-1
clone_size: many
cdr3_nt: TGCAGTGCCTCCCAGGGGGGGCGCCGGAGCAATCAGCCCCAGCATTTT
cdr3_aa: CSASQGGRRSNQPQHF

j_call: TRBJ2-3
d_call: TRBD2
v_call: TRBV15
clone_size: -
cdr3_nt: TGTGCCACCAGCAGAGCGGGAGCGGGAGTAGATACGCAGTATTTT
cdr3_aa: CATSRAGAGVDTQYF

j_call: TRBJ2-5
d_call: TRBD2
v_call: TRBV29-1
clone_size: few
cdr3_nt: TGCAGCGCCTTACTAGCGGGGGGCCAAGAGACCCAGTGCTTC
cdr3_aa: CSALLAGGQETQCF

j_call: TRBJ1-4
d_call: -
v_call: TRBV3-1
clone_size: -
cdr3_nt: TGTGCCAGCAGCCAAGATCCGAAATTGGCAACTAATGAAAAACTGTTTTTT
cdr3_aa: CASSQDPKLATNEKLFF

j_call: TRBJ2-7
d_call: -
v_call: TRBV10-3
clone_size: few
cdr3_nt: TGTGCCATTTCCGGGACAATTTACGAGCAGTACTTC
cdr3_aa: CAISGTIYEQYF

j_call: TRBJ1-1
d_call: -
v_call: TRBV7-3
clone_size: -
cdr3_nt: TGTGCCAGCGGCTTTCAGTTGAACACTGAAGCTTTCTTT
cdr3_aa: CASGFQLNTEAFF

j_call: TRBJ2-1
d_call: -
v_call: TRBV20-1
clone_size: few
cdr3_nt: TGCAGTGCTAGAGGACTAGGGAGCCAAAACAATGAGCAGTTCTTC
cdr3_aa: CSARGLGSQNNEQFF

j_call: TRBJ2-7
d_call: -
v_call: TRBV3-1
clone_size: -
cdr3_nt: TGTGCCAGCAGCCCTCCCCCTGGCGGGATAGGATACGAGCAGTACTTC
cdr3_aa: CASSPPPGGIGYEQYF

j_call: TRBJ1-6
d_call: -
v_call: TRBV28
clone_size: many
cdr3_nt: TGTGCCAGCCGGGGCACCTATAATTCACCCCTCCACTTT
cdr3_aa: CASRGTYNSPLHF

j_call: TRBJ2-3
d_call: TRBD2
v_call: TRBV29-1
clone_size: -
cdr3_nt: TGCAGCGTCGGACTAGCGGGATCCCCAGATACGCAGTATTTT
cdr3_aa: CSVGLAGSPDTQYF

j_call: TRBJ1-3
d_call: -
v_call: TRBV20-1
clone_size: few
cdr3_nt: TGCAGTGCTAACCGGGGGAACACCATATATTTT
cdr3_aa: CSANRGNTIYF

j_call: TRBJ2-7
d_call: -
v_call: TRBV5-1
clone_size: -
cdr3_nt: TGCGCCAGCAGCTTGGAGACTGCGTCCCACGAGCGGTACTTC
cdr3_aa: CASSLETASHERYF

j_call: TRBJ2-3
d_call: -
v_call: TRBV11-1
clone_size: -
cdr3_nt: TGTGCCAGCAGCTTAGAAGTAGGCAGGAAAGGAGATACGCAGTATTTT
cdr3_aa: CASSLEVGRKGDTQYF

j_call: TRBJ2-7
d_call: -
v_call: TRBV20-1
clone_size: many
cdr3_nt: TGCAGTGCTAGTCGGGGAGCAAACTACGAGCAGTACTTC
cdr3_aa: CSASRGANYEQYF

j_call: TRBJ1-5
d_call: -
v_call: TRBV28
clone_size: many
cdr3_nt: TGTGCCAGCAGTTTACTCCCCCCCGGGAGCAGCAATCAGCCCCAGCATTTT
cdr3_aa: CASSLLPPGSSNQPQHF

j_call: TRBJ2-3
d_call: -
v_call: TRBV14
clone_size: few
cdr3_nt: TGTGCCAGCAGCCTTTTCGGGGGCTCCTCCACAGATACGCAGTATTTT
cdr3_aa: CASSLFGGSSTDTQYF

j_call: TRBJ2-5
d_call: -
v_call: TRBV27
clone_size: few
cdr3_nt: TGTGCCAGCAGTGTTTCCCCCGGCGGCGACTTTCAGTACTTC
cdr3_aa: CASSVSPGGDFQYF

j_call: TRBJ1-3
d_call: -
v_call: TRBV2
clone_size: many
cdr3_nt: TGTGCCAGCGACGGGGGAGGGATACGAGGAAACACCATATATTTT
cdr3_aa: CASDGGGIRGNTIYF

j_call: TRBJ2-7
d_call: TRBD1
v_call: TRBV6-1
clone_size: -
cdr3_nt: TGTGCCAGCAGTACCACCGGGACAGGCGAGCAGTACTTC
cdr3_aa: CASSTTGTGEQYF

j_call: TRBJ1-1
d_call: -
v_call: TRBV6-1
clone_size: few
cdr3_nt: TGTGCCAGCAGACCTGACGGGGGGATGGCTGAAGCTTTCTTT
cdr3_aa: CASRPDGGMAEAFF